The TCR beta chain described here comes from a study of shared clonotypes between healthy human individuals (TCRdb year 2020). About the investigation overall: The cohort included three men and a couple of women between 18 and 49 years of age. Per donor, three plates each were used for CD4 naive and CD4 memory, two for CD8 naive, and one for CD8 memory. Blood TCR repertoires of about five healthy adults were deeply sequenced to estimate repertoire size and the extent of clonotype sharing between individuals. To increase sequencing depth and limit assay-specific biases, different laboratories used diverse techniques to prepare libraries and sequence TCR repertoires. Per donor, leukapheresis produced somewhere between about 0.9 and 9.5 billion PBMCs. Beyond this particular receptor, the publication reports: The small number of donors limited the genetic and exposure-history diversity represented. Sampling was restricted to blood, and TCR repertoires in tissue are likely to differ from TCR repertoires in blood. Rarefaction of sorted-subset datasets indicated incomplete sequencing despite the large sequencing depth. Naive subsets generally had larger estimated clonotype richness than memory subsets did. Approximately 5% of naive CD4, 3.5% of naive CD8, roughly 2.4% of memory CD4, and roughly 0.4% of memory CD8 clonotypes were shared across several donors. Pairwise subsampling indicated that sequencing depth was expected to affect the degree of clonotype sharing among donors. Compared with non-shared clonotypes, clonotypes shared by all four sorted-subset donors had higher generation probabilities.

TCR CDR3 regions were amplified from genomic DNA by multiplex PCR using the deep immunoSEQ assay. Extracted genomic DNA from each cell subset was distributed evenly across all wells of several immunoSEQ 96-well plates, and each plate was treated as a replicate. For sorted subsets, 150 to 200 ng genomic DNA, equal to about 30,000 T cell genomes, was loaded into each replicate PCR. Purified libraries were quantified with a Qubit 3.0 fluorometer, sized on a Bioanalyzer 2100, and re-quantified with the KAPA Library Quantification kit. Every immunoSEQ 96-well plate was sequenced on a dedicated single-read 150-cycle Illumina NextSeq 550 flow cell. In the original analysis: Because only junctional sequences without quality scores were contained in the immunoSEQ output, filtering matching that applied to full-length reads could not be performed. To assign V/J genes and CDR3, sequences were annotated against IMGT germline references using PyIR, a Python wrapper for IgBLAST v1.9. Reads were removed for weak V/J assignments (E-value above 1e-6), missing CDR3, stop codons, out-of-frame junctions, or ambiguous translated residues. A V3J clonotype was defined by an identical inferred V gene, J gene, and CDR3 amino acid sequence. To compute the percentage overlap between repertoires, the number of shared unique clonotypes was divided by the size of the smaller repertoire. Richness of each repertoire was evaluated using RTK rarefaction, the Chao1 estimator, and Recon v2.1 estimates of unobserved clonotypes. For all TCRbeta clonotypes obtained by the gDNA method from four donors, generation probabilities were computed with OLGA. This immuneACCESS table, as held by TCRdb, lists in-frame sequences with V and J called but not all clones. Of the missing ones, under half trace to an unresolved V gene in checked studies; the others have no known cause. That table gives V, J and clone size, and the DNA gave D and trimming. This sample lists a few hundred thousand clones; about 69% were detected once. The ten largest make up over 8.5% of the sample.

Points on this clone: It lacks a known antigen. Nothing much larger sits one base from this clone, and base qualities are not available.

Healthy HIV-negative adults with no recently reported acute infections or vaccinations were included as donors. Every donor was a Caucasian adult living in Nashville, Tennessee, USA. Magnetic negative selection was used to enrich CD4+ T cells, after which naive cells were positively selected on CD45RA and the negative fraction became the memory subset. Blood was collected by leukapheresis, and PBMCs were isolated by Ficoll-Histopaque density gradient centrifugation and then cryopreserved in liquid nitrogen vapor phase. Analytical flow cytometry was used to check the purity and quantity of each magnetically sorted T cell population. Genomic DNA was isolated from every sorted fraction and measured by UV absorbance on a Nanodrop 2000c. From cysteine to phenylalanine, the CDR3 is 14 amino acids long. Of all the DNA, just the CDR3 is kept, 42 bases in frame from base 1. Sequences SEHNR (CDR1) and FQNEAQ (CDR2) are obtained from the germline V gene (reference sequence). A distance of 13 bases separates the germline ends of V and J, which lose 4 bases and 6 bases respectively.

The sample taken for sequencing was memory CD4+ T cells sorted from blood. Interpreted using the paper, the cell subset or site label stands for: CD45RA-negative fraction. The sequence is built from TRBV7-9 and TRBJ2-1, with the D gene not clear enough to name. The clonotype was recovered from a man aged 25 to 40 in good health. The DNA reads as follows: TGTGCCAGCAGCTCCCCGGAGCGAAGCAATGAGCAGTTCTTC. The translation is CASSSPERSNEQFF.